Following are 15 T cell receptor beta chains from one sample sequenced in a study of molecular identifiers for immune sequencing clone quantification. Using its own MiXCR run on the PCR reads, TCRdb lists one record per CDR3 protein. The sample includes about 70,000 distinct CDR3 sequences, over 15% of them seen just once. Sequencing was performed on naive CD8+ T cells from blood, with Jurkat cell RNA spiked in. Subset of the sample: FACS-sorted CD8+CD4-CCR7+CD45RA+ naive T cells. These receptor sequences come from a human donor in good health. Some libraries in this study had Jurkat cell RNA spiked in.

The J gene is TRBJ1-2, the V gene TRBV20-1; D unresolved. The CDR3 loop spans 14 amino acids. In germline, CDR1 is DFQATT, CDR2 SNEGSKA (reference sequence). The V and J ends lost 0 bases and 4 bases respectively, with 12 bases between them. CDR3 nucleotide sequence: TGCAGTGCTAGAGAAAGTTGGGCAGCCTATGGCTACACCTTC. Protein: CSARESWAAYGYTF.

This clonotype has more than one count but fewer than ten. The chain joins TRBV30 to TRBJ2-5; tentative D call: TRBD2 (6 bases). V was clipped by 5 bases and J by 2 bases, with 18 bases between them. The CDR3 has 15 residues. Germline V CDR1 and CDR2: GTSNPN, SVGIG (reference sequence). The CDR3 bases are TGTGCCTGGGGCCACACCGGGGGTGGGCAAGAGACCCAGTACTTC. It yields the protein CAWGHTGGGQETQYF.

This clonotype was detected many times. The V gene is TRBV20-1, the J gene TRBJ2-7; 9 bases are a match to TRBD1. J lost 3 bases, V lost 6 bases, and 6 bases had no gene match. Germline V CDR1 and CDR2: DFQATT, SNEGSKA (reference sequence). This CDR3 is 13 amino acids long. CDR3 residues: CSARQGGGYEQYF. DNA for the CDR3: TGCAGTGCACGACAGGGGGGAGGCTACGAGCAGTACTTC.

There are many counts of this clonotype. The chain carries TRBV4-1 and TRBJ2-7; perhaps TRBD1 as D (5 bases). Trimming stripped 1 base from V and 2 bases from J, with 12 bases between. CDR3 length: 15 amino acids. Germline V CDR1 and CDR2: MGHRA, YSYEKL. DNA for the CDR3: TGCGCCAGCAGCCAAGTTCCCAGGGATACCTACGAGCAGTACTTC. Encoded protein: CASSQVPRDTYEQYF.

In this sample, this clonotype turned up many times. The rearrangement uses TRBV30 and TRBJ2-3, with 7 bases aligning to TRBD2. V was pared by 5 bases and J by 6 bases, with 5 bases of the junction left unmatched. From germline, CDR1 is GTSNPN and CDR2 SVGIG (reference sequence). CDR3 size: 12 residues. The CDR3 DNA reads as TGTGCCTGGGGGGGGGACGTCGATACGCAGTATTTT. Translating gives CAWGGDVDTQYF.

This clonotype was detected many times. The chain couples TRBV29-1 to TRBJ2-7; D not certain. V dropped 0 bases and J dropped 4 bases, with 7 bases sitting between them. CDR3 length equals 12 residues. From germline, CDR1 is SQVTM and CDR2 ANQGSEA. In nucleotides, the CDR3 is TGCAGCGTTGAAGAGGGGATATACGAGCAGTACTTC. It encodes CSVEEGIYEQYF.

At least ten counts were recorded for this clonotype. The CDR3 sequence: CASSDREALGETQYF. The CDR3, as DNA: TGTGCCAGCAGTGACAGGGAAGCCCTAGGAGAGACCCAGTACTTC. The rearrangement links TRBV2 to TRBJ2-5; D is possibly TRBD1 (5 bases). Germline loops: CDR1 SNHLY, CDR2 FYNNEI. Trimming pared 3 bases from V and 4 bases from J, leaving 15 bases between. This CDR3 is built from 15 residues.

This clonotype was counted at least ten times. The chain uses TRBV7-9 and TRBJ2-2; TRBD2 agrees at 8 bases. With 4 bases clipped from V and 4 bases from J, the junction kept 8 bases outside the gene matches. Germline lookup yields CDR1 SEHNR and CDR2 FQNEAQ (reference sequence). This CDR3 spans 16 amino acids. The DNA for the CDR3 is TGTGCCAGCAGCTCATTCGGGACTAGTAGCACCGGGGAGCTGTTTTTT. Protein sequence: CASSSFGTSSTGELFF.

This clonotype was found a few times. The DNA of the CDR3 is TGTGCCAGCAGACCCGAACAGGGGCTAGATTCACCCCTCCACTTT. This sequence encodes CASRPEQGLDSPLHF. The chain uses TRBV6-5 and TRBJ1-6, with 7 nucleotides matching TRBD1. From germline, CDR1 is MNHEY and CDR2 SVGAGI. The CDR3 totals 15 residues. Trimming at V came to 6 bases and at J to 8 bases, leaving 10 bases not matched to a gene.

This clonotype has a handful of counts. The chain has TRBV27 and TRBJ2-1; 15 bases align to TRBD2. CDR1 and CDR2 from the germline V gene are MNHEY and SMNVEV (reference sequence). This CDR3 contains 15 residues. V shed 5 bases, J shed 9 bases, and the junction held 5 bases outside the gene matches. This CDR3 reads CASSDGTSGRIEQFF. CDR3 coding DNA: TGTGCCAGCAGTGACGGGACTAGCGGGAGGATTGAGCAGTTCTTC.

The CDR3 DNA sequence: TGCGCCAGCAGCCAAGGCTCGACTAGCGGGCAGCAAGAGACCCAGTACTTC. It codes for CASSQGSTSGQQETQYF. This rearrangement joins TRBV4-3 to TRBJ2-5, with 10 bases matching TRBD2. The CDR3 contains 17 residues. The V gene end was trimmed by 1 base and the J gene end by 2 bases; junction bases not matched to a gene: 7. In germline, CDR1 is LGHNA, CDR2 YSLEER.

This clonotype was seen at least ten times. The chain is built from TRBV7-9 and TRBJ2-5; D may be TRBD1 (6 bases). The germline V and J ends were trimmed by 1 base and 9 bases, with 18 bases remaining between them. Germline loops: CDR1 SEHNR, CDR2 FQNEAQ (reference sequence). CDR3 size: 15 residues. CDR3 sequence reads: CASSLEGDQSQSQYF. The CDR3 region has the DNA TGTGCCAGCAGCTTAGAGGGGGACCAGAGCCAGTCCCAGTACTTC.

This clonotype was seen more than once but under ten times. A much more abundant neighbour one base away suggests this may be a read error. The chain links TRBV30 to TRBJ2-5, with D unresolved. The CDR3 has 13 residues. Germline V gives CDR1 GTSNPN, CDR2 SVGIG (reference sequence). In nucleotides, the CDR3 is TGCGCAGGCAGCGCCTCGTACCCAGAGACCCAGTACTTC. Amino acids: CAGSASYPETQYF.

This clonotype was detected many times. This sequence joins TRBV20-1 and TRBJ2-2; 11 bases are a match to TRBD2. Germline V gene lookup returns CDR1 DFQATT and CDR2 SNEGSKA (reference sequence). There are 16 residues in the CDR3. The trim removed 3 bases at V and 0 bases at J, leaving 3 bases unmatched. CDR3 in amino acids: CSASEGLAANTGELFF. For the CDR3, the DNA is TGCAGTGCTAGCGAGGGACTAGCGGCGAACACCGGGGAGCTGTTTTTT.

To note about this clonotype: A much bigger clone sits one base away, suggesting this may be a read error. This chain connects TRBV20-1 to TRBJ1-5, with D possibly TRBD1 on 5 matching bases. The germline V and J ends were trimmed by 0 bases and 7 bases, with 19 bases remaining between them. CDR3 length: 16 residues. Germline V gene sequence: CDR1 DFQATT, CDR2 SNEGSKA (reference sequence). The CDR3 bases are TGCAGTGCTAGAGATTTGGGGCAGGGTCAGGAGCAGCCCCAGCATTTT. This encodes CSARDLGQGQEQPQHF.